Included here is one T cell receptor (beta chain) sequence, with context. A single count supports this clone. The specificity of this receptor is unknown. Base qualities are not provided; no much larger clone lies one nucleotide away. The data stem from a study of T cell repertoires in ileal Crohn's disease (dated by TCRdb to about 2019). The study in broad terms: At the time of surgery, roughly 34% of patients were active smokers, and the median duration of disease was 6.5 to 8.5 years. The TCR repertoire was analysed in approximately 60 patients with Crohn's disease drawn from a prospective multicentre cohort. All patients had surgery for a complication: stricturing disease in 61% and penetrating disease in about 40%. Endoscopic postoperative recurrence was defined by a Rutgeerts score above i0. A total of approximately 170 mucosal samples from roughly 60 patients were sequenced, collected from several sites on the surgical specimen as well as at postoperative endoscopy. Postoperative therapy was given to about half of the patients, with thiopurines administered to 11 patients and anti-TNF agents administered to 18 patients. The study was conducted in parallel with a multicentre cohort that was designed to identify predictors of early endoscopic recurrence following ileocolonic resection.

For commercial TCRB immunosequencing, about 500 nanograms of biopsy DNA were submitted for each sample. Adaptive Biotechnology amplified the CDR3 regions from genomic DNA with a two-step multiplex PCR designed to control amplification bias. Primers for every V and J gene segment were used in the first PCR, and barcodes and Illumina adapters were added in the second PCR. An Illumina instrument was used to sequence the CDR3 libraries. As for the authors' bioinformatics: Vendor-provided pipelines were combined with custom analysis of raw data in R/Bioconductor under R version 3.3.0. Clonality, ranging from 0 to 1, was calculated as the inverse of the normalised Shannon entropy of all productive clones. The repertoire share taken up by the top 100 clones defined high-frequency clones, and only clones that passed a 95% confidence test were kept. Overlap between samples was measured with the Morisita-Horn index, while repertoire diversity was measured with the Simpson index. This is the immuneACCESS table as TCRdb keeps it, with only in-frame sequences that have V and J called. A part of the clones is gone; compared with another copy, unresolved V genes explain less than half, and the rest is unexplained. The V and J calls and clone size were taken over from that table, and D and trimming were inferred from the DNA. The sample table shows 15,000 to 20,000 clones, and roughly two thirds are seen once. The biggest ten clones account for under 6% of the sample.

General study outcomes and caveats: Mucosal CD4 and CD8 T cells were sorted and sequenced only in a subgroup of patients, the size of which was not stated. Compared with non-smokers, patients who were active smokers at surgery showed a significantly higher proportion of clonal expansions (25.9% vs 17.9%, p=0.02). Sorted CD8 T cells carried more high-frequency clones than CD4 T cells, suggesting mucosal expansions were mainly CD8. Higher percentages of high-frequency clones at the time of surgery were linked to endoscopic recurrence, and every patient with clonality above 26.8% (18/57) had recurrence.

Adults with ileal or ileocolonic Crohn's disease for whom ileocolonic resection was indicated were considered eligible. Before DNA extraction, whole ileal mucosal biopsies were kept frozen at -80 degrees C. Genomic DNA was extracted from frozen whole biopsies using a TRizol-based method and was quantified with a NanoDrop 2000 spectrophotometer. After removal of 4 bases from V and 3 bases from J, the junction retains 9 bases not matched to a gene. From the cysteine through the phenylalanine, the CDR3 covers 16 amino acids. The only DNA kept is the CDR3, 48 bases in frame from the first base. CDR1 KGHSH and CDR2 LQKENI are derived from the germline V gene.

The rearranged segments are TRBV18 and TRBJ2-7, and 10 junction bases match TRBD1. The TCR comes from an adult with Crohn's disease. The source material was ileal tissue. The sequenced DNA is TGTGCCAGCTCACGAGGGGACAGGGGTACCCTCTACGAGCAGTACTTC. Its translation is CASSRGDRGTLYEQYF.